The 6 T cell receptor beta chains reported below all come from one sample, sequenced in a study of T cell responses to AZD1222 COVID-19 vaccine. Sequencing used immunoSEQ multiplex PCR; TCRdb keeps in-frame clones, though not all of them. The sample consists of approximately 150,000 clones, roughly 88% of them appearing once. The specimen comprised peripheral blood, sampled 28 days after the second AZD1222 dose. The source is an adult who received the AZD1222 COVID-19 vaccine.

V gene TRBV7-9 combines with J gene TRBJ1-1; D not resolved. The germline CDR1 and CDR2 sequences are SEHNR and FQNEAQ (reference sequence). CDR3 length: 14 amino acids. Trimming left V 4 bases short and J 3 bases short, with 12 bases between. This CDR3 reads CASSSTGQYTEAFF. The CDR3 DNA is TGTGCCAGCAGCTCCACCGGCCAGTACACTGAAGCTTTCTTT.

This chain connects TRBV4-2 to TRBJ1-3; 8 bases line up with TRBD1. The J segment lost 4 bases and the V segment lost 3 bases, leaving 2 bases of the junction unmatched. The CDR3 is 14 residues long. Germline V gene data show CDR1 as LGHNA and CDR2 as YNFKEQ. The CDR3 is CASSQDRDGNTIYF. The CDR3 bases are TGTGCCAGCAGCCAGGACAGGGACGGAAACACCATATATTTT.

The chain employs TRBV10-3 and TRBJ2-3; D gene ambiguous. Trimming pared 6 bases from V and 4 bases from J, leaving 23 bases between. The CDR3 totals 17 residues. Looked up from germline, CDR1 is ENHRY and CDR2 is SYGVKD. CDR3 amino acids: CAISSAVVGPRSDTQYF. DNA for the CDR3: TGTGCCATCAGCTCCGCAGTTGTGGGCCCGAGGTCAGATACGCAGTATTTT.

This chain joins TRBV11-2 and TRBJ2-7; D is unresolved. CDR3 length: 18 amino acids. V gave up 5 bases and J gave up 1 base, with 24 bases separating them. The V gene's germline CDR1 is SGHAT and CDR2 FQNNGV. The CDR3, as DNA: TGTGCCAGCAGCCCCCCTCCTGGAGTAGGAGCGAAATCCTACGAGCAGTACTTC. Protein product: CASSPPPGVGAKSYEQYF.

The chain uses TRBV2 and TRBJ2-7; D call uncertain. Germline values: CDR1 SNHLY, CDR2 FYNNEI. The CDR3 consists of 15 residues. Trimming pared 3 bases from V and 6 bases from J, leaving 18 bases between. The DNA of the CDR3 is TGTGCCAGCAGTGAGGGCTCCCTAAAGGTACTCGAGCAGTACTTC. Translating it yields CASSEGSLKVLEQYF.

The V and J genes are TRBV7-9 and TRBJ1-2; D might be TRBD1 (6 bases). The germline V gene encodes CDR1 SEHNR and CDR2 FQNEAQ (reference sequence). Trimming pared 2 bases from V and 4 bases from J, leaving 20 bases between. The length of the CDR3 is 17 residues. CDR3 sequence reads: CASSLTHLNRDLYGYTF. The CDR3 DNA is TGTGCCAGCAGCTTAACCCATCTTAACAGGGACCTCTATGGCTACACCTTC. The whole variable domain, filled in from reference TRBV7-9 and TRBJ1-2, reads DTGVSQNPRHKITKRGQNVTFRCDPISEHNRLYWYRQTLGQGPEFLTYFQNEAQLEKSRLLSDRFSAERPKGSFSTLEIQRTEQGDSAMYLCASSLTHLNRDLYGYTFGSGTRLTVV.